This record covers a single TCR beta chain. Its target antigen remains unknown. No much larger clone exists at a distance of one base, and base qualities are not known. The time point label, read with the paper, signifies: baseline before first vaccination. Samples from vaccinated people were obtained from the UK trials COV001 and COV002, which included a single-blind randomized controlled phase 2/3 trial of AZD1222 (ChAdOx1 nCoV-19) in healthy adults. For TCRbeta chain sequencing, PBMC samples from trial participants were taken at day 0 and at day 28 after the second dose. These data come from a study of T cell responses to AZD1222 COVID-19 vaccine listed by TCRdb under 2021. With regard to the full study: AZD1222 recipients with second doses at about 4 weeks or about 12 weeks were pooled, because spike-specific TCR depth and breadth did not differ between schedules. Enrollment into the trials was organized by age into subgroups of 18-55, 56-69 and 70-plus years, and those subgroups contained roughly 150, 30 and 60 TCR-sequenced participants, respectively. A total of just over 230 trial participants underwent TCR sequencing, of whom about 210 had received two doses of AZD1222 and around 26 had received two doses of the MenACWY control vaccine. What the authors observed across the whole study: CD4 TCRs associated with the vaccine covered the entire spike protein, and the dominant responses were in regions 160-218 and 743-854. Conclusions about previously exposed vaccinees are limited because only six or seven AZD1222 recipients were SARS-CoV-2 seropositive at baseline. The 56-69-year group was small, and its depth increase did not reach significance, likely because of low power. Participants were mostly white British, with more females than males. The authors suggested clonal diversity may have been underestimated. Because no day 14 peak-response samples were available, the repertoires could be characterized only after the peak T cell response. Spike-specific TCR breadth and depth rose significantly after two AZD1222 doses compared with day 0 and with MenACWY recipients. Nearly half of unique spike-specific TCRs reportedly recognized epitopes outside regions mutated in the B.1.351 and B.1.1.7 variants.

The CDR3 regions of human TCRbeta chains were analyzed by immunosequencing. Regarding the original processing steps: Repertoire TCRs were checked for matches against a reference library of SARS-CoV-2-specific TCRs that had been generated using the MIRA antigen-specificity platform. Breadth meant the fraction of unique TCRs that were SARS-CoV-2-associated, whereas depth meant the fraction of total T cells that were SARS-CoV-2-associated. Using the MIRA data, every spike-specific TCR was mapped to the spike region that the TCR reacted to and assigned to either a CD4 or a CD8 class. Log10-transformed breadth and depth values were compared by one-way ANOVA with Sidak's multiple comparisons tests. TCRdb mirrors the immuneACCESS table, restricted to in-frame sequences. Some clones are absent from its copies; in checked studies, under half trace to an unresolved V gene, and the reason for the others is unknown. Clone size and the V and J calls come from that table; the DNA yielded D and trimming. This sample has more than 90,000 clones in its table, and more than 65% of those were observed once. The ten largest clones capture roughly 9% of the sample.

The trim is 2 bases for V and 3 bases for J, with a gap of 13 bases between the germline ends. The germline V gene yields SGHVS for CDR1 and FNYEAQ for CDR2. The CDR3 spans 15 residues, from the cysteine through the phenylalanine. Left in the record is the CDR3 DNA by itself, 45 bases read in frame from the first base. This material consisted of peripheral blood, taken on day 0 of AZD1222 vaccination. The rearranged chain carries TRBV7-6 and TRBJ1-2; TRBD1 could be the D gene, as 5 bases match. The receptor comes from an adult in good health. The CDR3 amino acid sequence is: CASSLWGGTDYGYTF. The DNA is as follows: TGTGCCAGCAGCTTATGGGGGGGGACCGACTATGGCTACACCTTC.